Presented here are 30 T cell receptor beta chains from one specimen sequenced in a study of blood T cell repertoires in COVID-19. Here immunoSEQ multiplex PCR was the method, and the copy in TCRdb shows in-frame clones only, minus some. The sample shows 250,000 to 300,000 clones, around 87% of them seen only once. The sequenced sample consisted of peripheral blood. The receptors were gathered from an older woman with COVID-19, enrolled during active disease.

The rearrangement joins TRBV11-3 to TRBJ2-3; 9 bases agree with TRBD2. Germline-derived CDR1 and CDR2 are SGHNT and YENEEA. Unmatched junction bases numbered 17, after V lost 1 base and J lost 3 bases. This CDR3 region has 20 residues. The CDR3 DNA reads TGTGCCAGCAGCTTAGGTGGCCACTTGGGCGGGGGGGCCCTGACAGATACGCAGTATTTT. This encodes CASSLGGHLGGGALTDTQYF.

V is TRBV7-2 and J is TRBJ2-5, with 7 bases lining up with TRBD1. The CDR3 runs to 14 residues. CDR1 is SGHTA, CDR2 FQGNSA, per germline. V gave up 4 bases and J gave up 6 bases; unmatched junction bases: 8. In DNA, the CDR3 is TGTGCCAGCAGCTCGAGACAGGGTAGTCAGACCCAGTACTTC. This sequence encodes CASSSRQGSQTQYF.

The V call is TRBV7-2, the J call TRBJ2-7; 8 bases fit TRBD2. CDR1 SGHTA and CDR2 FQGNSA come from the germline V gene. This CDR3 spans 16 amino acids. The J segment lost 1 base and the V segment lost 2 bases, leaving 7 bases of the junction unmatched. For the CDR3, the DNA is TGTGCCAGCAGCTTATGGGCAGCGGGGGTATCCTACGAGCAGTACTTC. This translates into CASSLWAAGVSYEQYF.

The chain carries TRBV18 and TRBJ1-1; D remains unclear. CDR1 and CDR2 (germline): KGHSH, LQKENI. The CDR3 loop spans 15 amino acids. V was cut by 0 bases and J by 1 base, with 9 bases left in between. In DNA form, the CDR3 reads TGTGCCAGCTCACCACCCCCGGGAAGGAACACTGAAGCTTTCTTT. Encoded protein: CASSPPPGRNTEAFF. The whole variable domain, remainder taken from reference TRBV18 and TRBJ1-1, is NAGVMQNPRHLVRRRGQEARLRCSPMKGHSHVYWYRQLPEEGLKFMVYLQKENIIDESGMPKERFSAEFPKEGPSILRIQQVVRGDSAAYFCASSPPPGRNTEAFFGQGTRLTVV.

V usage is TRBV6-4 and J usage is TRBJ1-1; 7 positions agree with TRBD1. Unmatched junction bases numbered 5, after V lost 6 bases and J lost 1 base. Germline V CDR1 and CDR2: MRHNA, SNTAGT. This CDR3 spans 14 amino acids. The DNA of the CDR3 is TGTGCCAGCAGGCGGGACAGACAGAACACTGAAGCTTTCTTT. Protein product: CASRRDRQNTEAFF.

This chain links TRBV3-1 (or the pseudogene TRBV3-2) with TRBJ2-1; 10 bases are shared with TRBD2. Trimming took 1 base from V and 8 from J; bases not matched to a gene: 11. The germline V gene has CDR1 LGHDT and CDR2 YNNKEL (reference sequence). This CDR3 is 17 amino acids long. CDR3 nucleotide sequence: TGTGCCAGCAGCCAAGGTCTCGGGACTAGCGTCGGGGATGAGCAGTTCTTC. This sequence encodes CASSQGLGTSVGDEQFF.

This sequence joins TRBV5-5 and TRBJ1-3, with 9 bases matching TRBD1. Trimming took 1 base from V and 0 from J; bases not matched to a gene: 5. CDR1 is SGHKS, CDR2 YYEKEE, per germline (reference sequence). The CDR3 is 17 amino acids. The DNA of the CDR3 is TGTGCCAGCAGCTTGATTCGGACAGGGGTCTCTGGAAACACCATATATTTT. The encoded protein is CASSLIRTGVSGNTIYF.

The genes are TRBV3-1 (or the pseudogene TRBV3-2) and TRBJ1-6; 7 bases map to TRBD1. The V and J ends lost 1 base and 9 bases, in that order; junction bases with no gene match: 6. Looked up from germline, CDR1 is LGHDT and CDR2 is YNNKEL (reference sequence). The CDR3 contains 15 residues. This chain's CDR3 is CASSQGHRDSSPLHF. In nucleotides, the CDR3 is TGTGCCAGCAGCCAAGGACACCGGGACAGTTCACCCCTCCACTTT.

This clone was seen a single time. The V and J genes are TRBV21-1 and TRBJ2-2; the table's TRBD1 call for D was not verified on the DNA. TRBV21-1 is given as a pseudogene. The CDR3 extends over 17 amino acids. CDR3 region: CVVVRGQGPRDTGELFF. The CDR3 DNA is TGTGTAGTAGTTCGGGGACAGGGACCGAGGGACACCGGGGAGCTGTTTTTT.

The chain has TRBV7-2 and TRBJ1-1; maybe TRBD1 (6 bases). The CDR3 extends over 13 amino acids. V shed 6 bases and J shed 3 bases, with 11 bases lying between them. The germline gives CDR1 SGHTA, CDR2 FQGNSA. CDR3 region: CASSRTDHTEAFF. CDR3 nucleotide sequence: TGTGCCAGCAGTAGGACAGATCACACTGAAGCTTTCTTT.

The J gene is TRBJ2-1, the V gene TRBV7-6, with TRBD2 matching 11 bases. V was clipped by 4 bases and J by 1 base; unmatched bases: 6. The CDR3 spans 17 residues. Germline lookup yields CDR1 SGHVS and CDR2 FNYEAQ. Here the CDR3 reads CASSYYSGGASYNEQFF. CDR3 DNA sequence: TGTGCCAGCAGCTATTATAGCGGGGGGGCGTCCTACAATGAGCAGTTCTTC.

CDR3 DNA sequence: TGTGCCAGCAGCGTAGGTAATAGCAATCAGCCCCAGCATTTT. This encodes CASSVGNSNQPQHF. J is TRBJ1-5 and V is TRBV9; the D is unclear. The germline V gene has CDR1 SGDLS and CDR2 YYNGEE. The CDR3 totals 14 residues. V lost 0 bases and J lost 0, with 4 bases in between.

V and J are TRBV7-9 and TRBJ2-1; D call uncertain. The germline V gene has CDR1 SEHNR and CDR2 FQNEAQ (reference sequence). The CDR3 contains 16 residues. V lost 3 bases, J lost 0 bases, and 12 bases lay in between. The DNA for the CDR3 is TGTGCCAGCAGCTTTGGGCAGTCTGGCTCCTACAATGAGCAGTTCTTC. It translates to CASSFGQSGSYNEQFF.

The V and J genes are TRBV25-1 and TRBJ1-5; 8 positions agree with TRBD1. Per the germline V gene, CDR1 is MGHDK and CDR2 is SYGVNS. After removal of 6 bases from V and 3 bases from J, the junction contained 4 bases not matched to a gene. The CDR3 contains 14 residues. The CDR3 loop reads CASSPTGVNQPQHF. DNA for the CDR3: TGTGCCAGCAGCCCGACAGGGGTCAATCAGCCCCAGCATTTT.

Note on this clone: Compared with germline, one end of the junction differs, possibly owing to a read error. This sequence joins TRBV7-7 and TRBJ2-1; the D gene is possibly TRBD1 (5 bases). Germline lookup yields CDR1 SSHAT and CDR2 FNYEAQ (reference sequence). CDR3 length: 16 residues. CDR3 amino acids: CASSLAAGAENNEQFF. In nucleotides, the CDR3 is TGTGCTAGCAGCTTAGCAGCTGGGGCCGAAAACAATGAGCAGTTCTTC. Based on the CDR3 plus reference TRBV7-7 and TRBJ2-1, the full variable domain is GAGVSQSPRYKVTKRGQDVTLRCDPISSHATLYWYQQALGQGPEFLTYFNYEAQPDKSGLPSDRFSAERPEGSISTLTIQRTEQRDSAMYRCASSLAAGAENNEQFFGPGTRLTVL.

The chain is built from TRBV3-1 (or the pseudogene TRBV3-2) and TRBJ1-3, with a weak D call TRBD1 (5 bases). The germline V gene has CDR1 LGHDT and CDR2 YNNKEL (reference sequence). Trimming took 1 base from V and 0 from J, leaving 13 bases between them. The CDR3 spans 17 residues. CDR3 in DNA: TGTGCCAGCAGCCAAGTCCCGGGGGGGGGCTCTGGAAACACCATATATTTT. Encoded protein: CASSQVPGGGSGNTIYF.

This chain links TRBV6-1 with TRBJ2-2, with D possibly TRBD2 on 6 matching bases. V lost 2 bases and J lost 5, with 12 bases in between. The CDR3 sequence is 15 residues long. CDR1 MNHNS and CDR2 SASEGT come from the germline V gene. For the CDR3, the DNA is TGTGCCAGCAGTGAATACCTGGGGGGAACCGGGGAGCTGTTTTTT. This sequence encodes CASSEYLGGTGELFF.

CDR3 region: CASSSKDFSRGRVTGELFF. CDR3 coding DNA: TGTGCCAGCAGCTCCAAAGATTTCTCCAGGGGGCGCGTCACCGGGGAGCTGTTTTTT. The J gene is TRBJ2-2, the V gene TRBV7-6, with 8 bases aligning to TRBD1. Germline lookup yields CDR1 SGHVS and CDR2 FNYEAQ. The CDR3 runs to 19 residues. The J segment lost 4 bases and the V segment lost 4 bases, leaving 17 bases of the junction unmatched.

Here the CDR3 reads CASSSQATGRTEAFF. In DNA form, the CDR3 reads TGTGCCAGCAGCTCCCAGGCAACAGGGAGAACTGAAGCTTTCTTT. The J gene is TRBJ1-1, the V gene TRBV7-2, with D possibly being TRBD1 (6 bases). Trimming took off 4 bases at V and 5 bases at J, with 17 bases between the two ends. CDR1 is SGHTA, CDR2 FQGNSA, per germline. CDR3 length: 15 amino acids. The full variable domain, completed using reference TRBV7-2 and TRBJ1-1, is GAGVSQSPSNKVTEKGKDVELRCDPISGHTALYWYRQSLGQGLEFLIYFQGNSAPDKSGLPSDRFSAERTGGSVSTLTIQRTQQEDSAVYLCASSSQATGRTEAFFGQGTRLTVV.

As regards this clone: Other DNA sequences within the sample encode an identical CDR3. The genes are TRBV19 and TRBJ1-2; 8 bases map to TRBD1. The V and J ends lost 5 bases and 5 bases, in that order; junction bases with no gene match: 4. This CDR3 contains 13 residues. The germline V gene encodes CDR1 LNHDA and CDR2 SQIVND (reference sequence). CDR3 nucleotides: TGTGCCAGTAGTGGGACAGGCGGGTATGGCTACACCTTC. Translation: CASSGTGGYGYTF.

The chain couples TRBV19 to TRBJ1-4; D unclear. V lost 3 bases, J lost 0 bases, and 8 bases lay in between. There are 15 residues in the CDR3. Germline V gene sequence: CDR1 LNHDA, CDR2 SQIVND (reference sequence). As DNA, the CDR3 is TGTGCCAGTAGTATTGAGGGTGCAACTAATGAAAAACTGTTTTTT. The encoded protein is CASSIEGATNEKLFF.

This chain uses TRBV15 with TRBJ2-5; D not certain. V was trimmed by 0 bases and J by 1 base, leaving 9 bases between them. Germline V lookup: CDR1 LNHNV, CDR2 YYDKDF (reference sequence). CDR3 length equals 15 residues. CDR3 bases: TGTGCCACCAGCAGAGAACGGGTACTCCAAGAGACCCAGTACTTC. Residues: CATSRERVLQETQYF.

V is TRBV25-1 and J is TRBJ1-1; 8 positions match TRBD1. This CDR3 spans 13 amino acids. Trimming at V came to 8 bases and at J to 1 base, leaving 3 bases not matched to a gene. CDR1 MGHDK and CDR2 SYGVNS come from the germline V gene. CDR3: CASGTGSNTEAFF. Here the CDR3 DNA reads TGTGCCAGCGGGACAGGATCGAACACTGAAGCTTTCTTT.

The V call is TRBV7-2, the J call TRBJ1-6; D may be TRBD1 (6 bases). There are 17 residues in the CDR3. V shed 3 bases and J shed 1 base, with 13 bases lying between them. Germline V gene data show CDR1 as SGHTA and CDR2 as FQGNSA. CDR3 protein: CASSFSGGTSYNSPLHF. DNA for the CDR3: TGTGCCAGCAGCTTCTCCGGGGGGACATCCTATAATTCACCCCTCCACTTT. The full variable domain, its missing parts supplied by reference TRBV7-2 and TRBJ1-6, is GAGVSQSPSNKVTEKGKDVELRCDPISGHTALYWYRQSLGQGLEFLIYFQGNSAPDKSGLPSDRFSAERTGGSVSTLTIQRTQQEDSAVYLCASSFSGGTSYNSPLHFGNGTRLTVT.

The rearrangement links TRBV7-6 to TRBJ2-7, with D perhaps TRBD2 (7 bases). Trimming stripped 5 bases from V and 6 bases from J, with 23 bases between. Germline assignment: CDR1 SGHVS and CDR2 FNYEAQ. This CDR3 comprises 16 residues. This CDR3 is CASSLTAGALLSEQYF. The CDR3 DNA is TGTGCCAGCAGCCTAACCGCGGGGGCCCTGCTCTCCGAGCAGTACTTC. The whole variable domain, filled in from reference TRBV7-6 and TRBJ2-7, reads GAGVSQSPRYKVTKRGQDVALRCDPISGHVSLYWYRQALGQGPEFLTYFNYEAQQDKSGLPNDRFSAERPEGSISTLTIQRTEQRDSAMYRCASSLTAGALLSEQYFGPGTRLTVT.

This chain connects TRBV7-9 to TRBJ1-1, with 9 bases lining up with TRBD1. With V trimmed by 1 base and J by 4 bases, 4 bases remained unmatched. CDR3 length equals 15 residues. Germline values: CDR1 SEHNR, CDR2 FQNEAQ (reference sequence). Here the CDR3 DNA reads TGTGCCAGCAGCTTAGTTACGACAGGGGGCACTGAAGCTTTCTTT. Its protein is CASSLVTTGGTEAFF.

The V call is TRBV5-6, the J call TRBJ2-1, with 7 bases that match TRBD2. The V gene end was trimmed by 4 bases and the J gene end by 7 bases; junction bases not matched to a gene: 8. Germline V CDR1 and CDR2: SGHDT, YYEEEE. The CDR3 covers 14 residues. The CDR3 region has the DNA TGTGCCAGCAGCGCAATCGGGAGGCTGAATGAGCAGTTCTTC. It yields the protein CASSAIGRLNEQFF.

The chain carries TRBV18 and TRBJ1-2; D is undetermined. Germline CDR1 and CDR2: KGHSH and LQKENI. This CDR3 has 14 amino acids. The ends were cut back, 0 bases at V and 4 bases at J, with 9 bases in the middle. This CDR3 is CASSPPGSAYGYTF. DNA for the CDR3: TGTGCCAGCTCACCACCCGGCAGCGCCTATGGCTACACCTTC. The full variable domain, with the rest looked up from reference TRBV18 and TRBJ1-2, is NAGVMQNPRHLVRRRGQEARLRCSPMKGHSHVYWYRQLPEEGLKFMVYLQKENIIDESGMPKERFSAEFPKEGPSILRIQQVVRGDSAAYFCASSPPGSAYGYTFGSGTRLTVV.

The genes are TRBV2 and TRBJ2-1; 7 positions match TRBD2. The CDR3 sequence is 12 residues long. The V and J ends lost 7 bases and 6 bases, in that order; junction bases with no gene match: 3. CDR1 and CDR2 from the germline V gene are SNHLY and FYNNEI. The CDR3 DNA reads TGTGCCAGCACGGGGAGGGGCAATGAGCAGTTCTTC. This encodes CASTGRGNEQFF.

The chain employs TRBV28 and TRBJ2-5, with 13 bases fitting TRBD2. The CDR3 covers 18 residues. CDR1 is MDHEN, CDR2 SYDVKM, per germline. V lost 2 bases to trimming and J lost 5 bases; unmatched junction nucleotides: 11. This chain's CDR3 is CASSLELAGGRVVETQYF. CDR3 nucleotide sequence: TGTGCCAGCAGTTTAGAACTAGCGGGGGGGCGGGTCGTGGAGACCCAGTACTTC.